A selection of T cell receptor beta chains follows, all from one sample in a study of regulatory and conventional T cells in RAG deficiency. Assay: immunoSEQ multiplex PCR; the TCRdb copy retains only in-frame clones and omits some. The sample has almost 35,000 clones, around 76% seen once. The sample also formed part of further work on regulatory T cells.

The sample consisted of CD4+ effector T cells sorted from blood. Receptors originate from a human donor in good health. Both conserved end residues are part of each CDR3. The order of the fields is CDR3 protein, CDR3 DNA, D gene, V gene, J gene. A D gene is named only where the DNA matches it firmly.

CDR3: CASSLEARGNTEAFF; DNA: TGCGCCAGCAGCTTGGAGGCCAGGGGGAACACTGAAGCTTTCTTT; D: -; V: TRBV5-1; J: TRBJ1-1
CDR3: CASSLDPGGNSPLHF; DNA: TGTGCCAGCAGCTTAGATCCAGGGGGCAATTCACCCCTCCACTTT; D: TRBD1; V: TRBV11-2; J: TRBJ1-6
CDR3: CASSRQGIGTYEQYF; DNA: TGTGCCAGCAGCCGACAGGGAATAGGGACCTACGAGCAGTACTTC; D: TRBD1; V: TRBV11-2; J: TRBJ2-7
CDR3: CASSSDRVHGYTF; DNA: TGTGCCAGCAGTTCCGACAGGGTTCATGGCTACACCTTC; D: TRBD1; V: TRBV7-2; J: TRBJ1-2